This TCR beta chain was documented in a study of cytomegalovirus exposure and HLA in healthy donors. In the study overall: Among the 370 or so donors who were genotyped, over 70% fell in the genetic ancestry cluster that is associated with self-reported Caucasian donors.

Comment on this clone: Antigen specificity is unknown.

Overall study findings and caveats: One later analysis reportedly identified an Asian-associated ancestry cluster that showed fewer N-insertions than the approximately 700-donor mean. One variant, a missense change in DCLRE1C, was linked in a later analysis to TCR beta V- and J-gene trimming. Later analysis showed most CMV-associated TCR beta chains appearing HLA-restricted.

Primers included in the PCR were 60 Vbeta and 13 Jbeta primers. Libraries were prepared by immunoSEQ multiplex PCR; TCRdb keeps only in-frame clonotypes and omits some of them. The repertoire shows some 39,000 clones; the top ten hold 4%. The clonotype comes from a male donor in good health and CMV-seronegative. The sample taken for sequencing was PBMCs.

The CDR3: CASSVESNYGYTF. As DNA, the CDR3 is TGTGCCAGCAGCGTAGAGAGTAACTATGGCTACACCTTC. The V gene is TRBV9, the J gene TRBJ1-2, with unresolved D. The CDR3 extends over 13 amino acids. The V and J ends lost 0 bases and 1 base respectively, with 4 bases between them. Looked up from germline, CDR1 is SGDLS and CDR2 is YYNGEE.